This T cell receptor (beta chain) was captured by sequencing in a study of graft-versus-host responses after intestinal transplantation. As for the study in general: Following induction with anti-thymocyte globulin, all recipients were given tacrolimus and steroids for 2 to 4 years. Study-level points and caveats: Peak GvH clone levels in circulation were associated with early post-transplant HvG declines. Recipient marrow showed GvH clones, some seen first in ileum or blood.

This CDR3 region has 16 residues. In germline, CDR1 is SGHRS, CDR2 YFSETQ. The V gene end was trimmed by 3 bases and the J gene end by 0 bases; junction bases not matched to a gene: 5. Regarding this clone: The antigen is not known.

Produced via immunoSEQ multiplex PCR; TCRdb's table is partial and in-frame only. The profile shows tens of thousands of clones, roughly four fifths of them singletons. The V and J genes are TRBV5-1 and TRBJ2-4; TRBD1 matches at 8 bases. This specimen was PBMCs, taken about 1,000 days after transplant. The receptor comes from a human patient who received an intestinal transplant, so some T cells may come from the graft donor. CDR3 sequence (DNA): TGCGCCAGCAGCTCGACAGGGGCGGGAGCCAAAAACATTCAGTACTTC. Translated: CASSSTGAGAKNIQYF. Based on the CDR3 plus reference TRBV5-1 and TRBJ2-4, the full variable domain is KAGVTQTPRYLIKTRGQQVTLSCSPISGHRSVSWYQQTPGQGLQFLFEYFSETQRNKGNFPGRFSGRQFSNSRSEMNVSTLELGDSALYLCASSSTGAGAKNIQYFGAGTRLSVL.